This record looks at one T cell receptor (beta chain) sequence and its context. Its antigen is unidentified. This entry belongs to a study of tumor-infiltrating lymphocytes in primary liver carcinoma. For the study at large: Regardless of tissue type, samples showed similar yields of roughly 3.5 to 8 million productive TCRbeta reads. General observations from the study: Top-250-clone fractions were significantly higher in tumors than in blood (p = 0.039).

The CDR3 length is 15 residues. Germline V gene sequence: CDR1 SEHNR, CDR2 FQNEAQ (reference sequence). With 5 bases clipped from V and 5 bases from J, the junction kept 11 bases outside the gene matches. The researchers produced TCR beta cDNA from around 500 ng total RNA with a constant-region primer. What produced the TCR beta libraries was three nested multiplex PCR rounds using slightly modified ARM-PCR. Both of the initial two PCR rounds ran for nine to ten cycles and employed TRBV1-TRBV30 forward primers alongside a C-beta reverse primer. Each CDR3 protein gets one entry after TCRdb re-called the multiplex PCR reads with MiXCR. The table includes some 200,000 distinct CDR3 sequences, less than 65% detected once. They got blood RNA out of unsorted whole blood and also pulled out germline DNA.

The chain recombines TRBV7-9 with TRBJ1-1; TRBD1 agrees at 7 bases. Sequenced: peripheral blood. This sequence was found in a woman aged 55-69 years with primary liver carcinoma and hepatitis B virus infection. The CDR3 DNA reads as TGTGCCAGCAGCCCTGGGACAGCCATAAGGACTGAAGCTTTCTTT. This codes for CASSPGTAIRTEAFF.